This T cell receptor beta chain was captured in a study of T cell changes during pregnancy in multiple sclerosis. CDR1 is GTSNPN, CDR2 SVGIG, per germline (reference sequence). This CDR3 is built from 14 residues. Unmatched junction bases numbered 13, after V lost 2 bases and J lost 13 bases. Generated by immunoSEQ multiplex PCR, the TCRdb table keeps only in-frame clones and is missing some. The top ten hold about 9.4% of the sample, which has under 60,000 clones, roughly nine tenths seen once. The receptor comes from a female donor with multiple sclerosis, enrolled in a pregnancy study. The chain links TRBV30 to TRBJ2-1, with TRBD2 identical over 8 bases. The sequencing here drew on CD8+ T cells from peripheral blood mononuclear cells, taken after pregnancy. CDR3 in DNA: TGTGCCTGGAGTACAATGACGGGGGGGGATGGACAGTTCTTC. Its translation: CAWSTMTGGDGQFF.